These T cell receptor beta chains were read from a single sample in a study of cytomegalovirus exposure and HLA in healthy donors. The data were produced by immunoSEQ multiplex PCR, yet TCRdb's version contains in-frame clones alone and is incomplete. Of under 200,000 clones listed, less than 90% were seen once; the top ten hold around 6.5%. Material for sequencing was PBMCs. These receptors all stem from a male donor in good health and CMV-seropositive. Both conserved end residues are part of each CDR3. A D gene is named only where the DNA matches it firmly. Expanded clones get a size class; other rows say once, few or many, or leave the size out.

D | size | J | V | DNA | CDR3
TRBD2 | - | TRBJ2-7 | TRBV7-9 | TGTGCCAGCAGCTTAGCGGAGGTAGCGGGGATAACCTCCTACGAGCAGTACTTC | CASSLAEVAGITSYEQYF
- | - | TRBJ2-7 | TRBV27 | TGTGCCAGCAGTTTCGGGGAGAGCGGCTACGAGCAGTACTTC | CASSFGESGYEQYF
- | - | TRBJ2-7 | TRBV11-2 | TGTGCCAGCAGCTTAGGTTCAGGGGGGAACTACGAGCAGTACTTC | CASSLGSGGNYEQYF
- | once | TRBJ1-5 | TRBV6-1 | TGTGCCAGCAGTCCCAGCGGGGTTCATAATCAGCCCCAGCATTTT | CASSPSGVHNQPQHF
- | - | TRBJ1-4 | TRBV14 | TGTGCCAGCAGCCTCATGACAGCAACTAATGAAAAACTGTTTTTT | CASSLMTATNEKLFF
- | once | TRBJ2-2 | TRBV7-3 | TGTGCCAGCAGCTTAATGGGACAAGGTGGCGGGGAGCTGTTTTTT | CASSLMGQGGGELFF
- | - | TRBJ2-1 | TRBV19 | TGTGCCAGTAGTATAGCGGGAGTATCCTACAATGAGCAGTTCTTC | CASSIAGVSYNEQFF
- | - | TRBJ2-6 | TRBV19 | TGTGCCAGTAGTCGGCTGGGGCCGTCCGGACGGCCGCAGGCTGGGGCCAACGCCCTGACTTTC | CASSRLGPSGRPQAGANALTF
- | - | TRBJ1-1 | TRBV11-3 | TGTGCCAGCAGCTTAGTAGAGCAGGGTGAAGCTTTCTTT | CASSLVEQGEAFF
- | - | TRBJ2-7 | TRBV2 | TGTGCCAGCAGTTGGACTTTTCTGATCGACGAGCAGTACTTC | CASSWTFLIDEQYF
- | - | TRBJ2-7 | TRBV5-4 | TGTGCCAGCAGCTTGGGCAGCTCCTACGAGCAGTACTTC | CASSLGSSYEQYF
TRBD2 | - | TRBJ2-2 | TRBV27 | TGTGCCAGCAGTTCTGAGGGAGGGTTACCGAACACCGGGGAGCTGTTTTTT | CASSSEGGLPNTGELFF
TRBD1 | - | TRBJ1-1 | TRBV4-1 | TGCGCCAGCAGCCGAAAATTGGGAGGACAGGGCACCATGAACACTGAAGCTTTCTTT | CASSRKLGGQGTMNTEAFF
- | - | TRBJ2-5 | TRBV5-5 | TGTGCCAGCAGCCCGGTTGTGGAGACCCAGTACTTC | CASSPVVETQYF
TRBD2 | - | TRBJ2-3 | TRBV9 | TGTGCCAGCAGCGTAGTCGGTAGCGGGGGCCCAGATACGCAGTATTTT | CASSVVGSGGPDTQYF
- | - | TRBJ2-1 | TRBV6-1 | TGTGCCAGCAGTGACTTGCGAGATGAGCAGTTCTTC | CASSDLRDEQFF
TRBD2 | - | TRBJ2-7 | TRBV7-9 | TGTGCCAGCAGCTCCCTAGCGGGAGGGGGTTACGAGCAGTACTTC | CASSSLAGGGYEQYF
TRBD2 | - | TRBJ2-1 | TRBV6-1 | TGTGCCAGCAGACTTACTAGCGGGAGGGCCCCTGAGCAGTTCTTC | CASRLTSGRAPEQFF
- | - | TRBJ2-3 | TRBV7-9 | TGTGCCAGCAGCTTGGCTAGCACCACAGATACGCAGTATTTT | CASSLASTTDTQYF
- | - | TRBJ1-1 | TRBV19 | TGTGCCAGTAGTTCTTCGACAGGGAACACTGAAGCTTTCTTT | CASSSSTGNTEAFF
TRBD2 | - | TRBJ2-7 | TRBV9 | TGTGCCAGCAGCGCCAGCGGGAGGAACCCCTATGAGCAGTACTTC | CASSASGRNPYEQYF
- | - | TRBJ2-2 | TRBV6-5 | TGTGCCAGCAGTTACATGCCAACAAACACCGGGGAGCTGTTTTTT | CASSYMPTNTGELFF
- | - | TRBJ2-1 | TRBV2 | TGTGCCAGCAGTGTTCCAGATGAGCAGTTCTTC | CASSVPDEQFF
TRBD1 | - | TRBJ2-5 | TRBV27 | TGTGCCAGCAGGACAGGGGGCGGTCAAGAGACCCAGTACTTC | CASRTGGGQETQYF
- | - | TRBJ2-7 | TRBV20-1 | TGCAGTGCTAGAAACAGGGACGAGCAGTACTTC | CSARNRDEQYF
TRBD1 | - | TRBJ1-4 | TRBV6-5 | TGTGCCGTACAGGGGCGGCCTAATGAAAAACTGTTTTTT | CAVQGRPNEKLFF
- | few | TRBJ2-7 | TRBV6-1 | TGTGCCAGCAGGGACTACTCCTACGAGCAGTACTTC | CASRDYSYEQYF
TRBD2 | - | TRBJ2-1 | TRBV7-3 | TGTGCCAGCAGCCAAAATCCCTCTAGCGGGCATGAGCAGTTCTTC | CASSQNPSSGHEQFF
- | - | TRBJ2-6 | TRBV19 | TGTGCCAGTACTAAGGCAGGGCCCCGCCTGAGTTCTGGGGCCAACGTCCTGACTTTC | CASTKAGPRLSSGANVLTF
- | - | TRBJ1-2 | TRBV9 | TGTGCCAGCAGCGTAGCTCCCGGAGACTGGGATGGCTACACCTTC | CASSVAPGDWDGYTF
- | - | TRBJ1-2 | TRBV27 | TGTGCCAGCAGTTCCATTAACACAGGTCTTAATGGCTACACCTTC | CASSSINTGLNGYTF
- | - | TRBJ2-5 | TRBV29-1 | TGCAGCGCCCCGTCGCTCGGGGACCAAGAGACCCAGTACTTC | CSAPSLGDQETQYF